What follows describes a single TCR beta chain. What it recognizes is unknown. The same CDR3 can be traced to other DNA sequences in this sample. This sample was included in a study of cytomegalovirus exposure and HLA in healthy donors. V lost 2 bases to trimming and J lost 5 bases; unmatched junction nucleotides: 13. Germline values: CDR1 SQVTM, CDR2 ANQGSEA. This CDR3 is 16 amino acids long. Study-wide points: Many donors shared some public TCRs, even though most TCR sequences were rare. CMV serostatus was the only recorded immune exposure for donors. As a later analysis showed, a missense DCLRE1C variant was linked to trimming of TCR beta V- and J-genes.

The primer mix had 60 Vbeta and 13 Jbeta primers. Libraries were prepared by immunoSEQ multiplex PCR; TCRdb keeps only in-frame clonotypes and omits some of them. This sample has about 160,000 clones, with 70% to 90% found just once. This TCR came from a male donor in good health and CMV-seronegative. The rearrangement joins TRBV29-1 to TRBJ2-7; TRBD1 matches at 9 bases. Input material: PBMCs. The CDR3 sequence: CSVEKVAGTGSHEQYF. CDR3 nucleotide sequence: TGCAGCGTTGAAAAAGTGGCCGGGACAGGGTCCCACGAGCAGTACTTC.